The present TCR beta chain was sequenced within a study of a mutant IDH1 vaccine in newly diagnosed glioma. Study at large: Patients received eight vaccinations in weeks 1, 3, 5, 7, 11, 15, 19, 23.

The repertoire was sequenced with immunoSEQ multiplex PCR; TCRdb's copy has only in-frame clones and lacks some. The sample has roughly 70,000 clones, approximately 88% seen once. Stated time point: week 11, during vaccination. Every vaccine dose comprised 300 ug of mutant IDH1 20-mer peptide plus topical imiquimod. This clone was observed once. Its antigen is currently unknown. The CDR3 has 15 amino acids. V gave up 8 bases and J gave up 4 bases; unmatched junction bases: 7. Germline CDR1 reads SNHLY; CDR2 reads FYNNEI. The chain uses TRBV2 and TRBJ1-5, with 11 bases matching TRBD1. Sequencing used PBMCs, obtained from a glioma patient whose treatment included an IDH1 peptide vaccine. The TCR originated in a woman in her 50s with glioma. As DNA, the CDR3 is TGTGCCAGCGCCCTTGGGACAGGGGGTAATCAGCCCCAGCATTTT. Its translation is CASALGTGGNQPQHF. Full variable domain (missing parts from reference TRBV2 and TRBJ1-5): EPEVTQTPSHQVTQMGQEVILRCVPISNHLYFYWYRQILGQKVEFLVSFYNNEISEKSEIFDDQFSVERPDGSNFTLKIRSTKLEDSAMYFCASALGTGGNQPQHFGDGTRLSIL.